The clone carrying this T cell receptor beta chain is a singleton in its sample. Its antigen is as yet unknown. Just one base apart from a much larger clone, this may be a read error. This specimen comes from a study of read filtering for tumor transcriptome and immune sequencing. General study results and limits: IR-seq captured clonotypes deeper and more reliably than RNA-seq.

The germline V gene encodes CDR1 SGHNT and CDR2 YYREEE (reference sequence). CDR3 length: 15 amino acids. This library used around 400 ng RNA and molecular barcoded adaptors spanning alpha/delta and beta/gamma chains. One entry per CDR3 protein, called by TCRdb with MiXCR from the reads. This sample has 130,000 or so distinct CDR3 sequences, with roughly 13% found just once. The sequencing sample was made of a population of CD138-negative cells sorted from bone marrow. The origin of this receptor is a donor aged 40 or over with multiple myeloma. This chain joins TRBV5-4 and TRBJ1-2; D possibly corresponds to TRBD1 (5 bases). For the CDR3, the DNA is TGCGCCAGCAGCTTGGACACCTCCGGGCACTATGGCTACGCCTTC. Amino acids: CASSLDTSGHYGYAF.